These T cell receptor beta chains were read from a single sample in a study of control samples from healthy donors and cancer patients. Measured with immunoSEQ multiplex PCR; TCRdb has only the in-frame clones, and not every one. Of tens of thousands of clones in the sample, about four fifths were seen once. Source material: PBMCs. Receptor source: a woman aged 45-65 years with lung cancer. The CDR3 runs from the conserved cysteine through the conserved F or W. Size values are once, few and many counts, or a class for expanded clones, and some rows have none.

j_gene: TRBJ2-5
v_gene: TRBV5-8
abundance: NA
len: 19
CDR3aa: CASSVGLAGVVGLSGSQYF

j_gene: TRBJ1-2
v_gene: TRBV19
abundance: NA
len: 19
CDR3aa: CASSIDLRRYRASTYGYTF

j_gene: TRBJ1-2
v_gene: TRBV7-3
abundance: NA
len: 12
CDR3aa: CASGPGLKGYTF

j_gene: TRBJ1-6
v_gene: TRBV19
abundance: NA
len: 16
CDR3aa: CASSIDYRGANSPLHF

j_gene: TRBJ2-7
v_gene: TRBV11-2
abundance: NA
len: 15
CDR3aa: CASSLQGANNYEQYF

j_gene: TRBJ1-1
v_gene: TRBV9
abundance: NA
len: 12
CDR3aa: CASRGTGREAFF

j_gene: TRBJ1-3
v_gene: TRBV25-1
abundance: once
len: 18
CDR3aa: CASSEYSVRPGSGNTIYF

j_gene: TRBJ2-5
v_gene: TRBV18
abundance: NA
len: 13
CDR3aa: CASSPLRVETQYF

j_gene: TRBJ1-1
v_gene: TRBV28
abundance: few
len: 13
CDR3aa: CASSPGGNTEAFF

j_gene: TRBJ2-7
v_gene: TRBV5-6
abundance: NA
len: 16
CDR3aa: CASTRTGGRGYYEQYF

j_gene: TRBJ2-3
v_gene: TRBV2
abundance: NA
len: 17
CDR3aa: CASSEIGGLAPTDTQYF

j_gene: TRBJ1-1
v_gene: TRBV6-5
abundance: NA
len: 13
CDR3aa: CASSRTVNTEAFF

j_gene: TRBJ1-2
v_gene: TRBV7-2
abundance: NA
len: 13
CDR3aa: CASSSRGSGGYTF

j_gene: TRBJ2-6
v_gene: TRBV29-1
abundance: NA
len: 13
CDR3aa: CSAYRGRANVLTF

j_gene: TRBJ1-2
v_gene: TRBV25-1
abundance: few
len: 15
CDR3aa: CASSDRQGAAYGYTF

j_gene: TRBJ1-1
v_gene: TRBV20-1
abundance: NA
len: 15
CDR3aa: CSASAPILRDTEAFF

j_gene: TRBJ2-1
v_gene: TRBV24-1
abundance: NA
len: 17
CDR3aa: CATSDPSGAGGYNEQFF

j_gene: TRBJ1-2
v_gene: TRBV14
abundance: NA
len: 13
CDR3aa: CASSPSQGYGYTF

j_gene: TRBJ2-2
v_gene: TRBV4-2
abundance: NA
len: 15
CDR3aa: CASSQEGQGVGELFF

j_gene: TRBJ2-7
v_gene: TRBV19
abundance: NA
len: 13
CDR3aa: CASSIGSSYEQYF

j_gene: TRBJ2-7
v_gene: TRBV27
abundance: NA
len: 13
CDR3aa: CASSLGGSYEQYF

j_gene: TRBJ1-2
v_gene: TRBV29-1
abundance: NA
len: 15
CDR3aa: CSVTPGRVANYGYTF

j_gene: TRBJ1-4
v_gene: TRBV12-3/TRBV12-4
abundance: few
len: 12
CDR3aa: CASSLVGEKLFF

j_gene: TRBJ1-6
v_gene: TRBV5-1
abundance: few
len: 14
CDR3aa: CASSPSDGDSPLHF

j_gene: TRBJ1-1
v_gene: TRBV7-8
abundance: NA
len: 12
CDR3aa: CASSFHLTEAFF

j_gene: TRBJ1-3
v_gene: TRBV7-2
abundance: NA
len: 15
CDR3aa: CASSLVQSSGNTIYF

j_gene: TRBJ1-2
v_gene: TRBV19
abundance: NA
len: 16
CDR3aa: CASSPGGSFTIYDYTF

j_gene: TRBJ2-6
v_gene: TRBV19
abundance: once
len: 15
CDR3aa: CASSIGSSGANVLTF

j_gene: TRBJ1-2
v_gene: TRBV18
abundance: NA
len: 13
CDR3aa: CASSPDKSYGYTF

j_gene: TRBJ1-2
v_gene: TRBV7-9
abundance: NA
len: 11
CDR3aa: CASSLRGGYTF

j_gene: TRBJ2-4
v_gene: TRBV5-4
abundance: NA
len: 14
CDR3aa: CASSGRDSKNIQYF

j_gene: TRBJ1-3
v_gene: TRBV30
abundance: NA
len: 16
CDR3aa: CAWSTAGGASGNTIYF

j_gene: TRBJ1-2
v_gene: TRBV7-9
abundance: NA
len: 15
CDR3aa: CASTLSSLTNYGYTF